A selection of T cell receptor beta chains follows, all from one sample in a study of T cell responses to AZD1222 COVID-19 vaccine. TCRdb keeps only in-frame clones here, not all; method: immunoSEQ multiplex PCR. The sample yields approximately 150,000 clones, approximately 88% seen once. Material: peripheral blood, obtained 28 days after the second dose of the MenACWY control vaccine. The receptor source for this set is an adult who received the MenACWY meningococcal vaccine as a control. CDR3s include the opening cysteine and the closing phenylalanine or tryptophan. D genes are given only for firm matches. Only some rows state a clone size, as once, few, many or a class for expanded clones.

d_call j_call cdr3_length clone_size v_call cdr3_nt cdr3_aa
. TRBJ2-3 13 . TRBV7-6 TGTGCCAGCAGCCAGGGGGGCCCAGATACGCAGTATTTT CASSQGGPDTQYF
. TRBJ2-1 16 . TRBV28 TGTGCCAGCAGTTTACTGGGACGGGCGAGGGTGAATGAGCAGTTCTTC CASSLLGRARVNEQFF
TRBD1 TRBJ1-5 16 . TRBV4-1 TGCGCCAGCAGCCAGGGACAGGGATCCGTCAATCAGCCCCAGCATTTT CASSQGQGSVNQPQHF
. TRBJ1-2 14 . TRBV2 TGTGCCAGCAGGTATAGCGGACCTACAAGTGGCTACACCTTC CASRYSGPTSGYTF
. TRBJ1-4 13 . TRBV30 TGTGCCTGGAGCGCAAGTGGGAGCGAAAAACTGTTTTTT CAWSASGSEKLFF
TRBD1 TRBJ1-6 14 few TRBV20-1 TGCAGTGCTAGTCTGGACAGGGCCGGTTCACCCCTCCACTTT CSASLDRAGSPLHF
. TRBJ2-7 15 . TRBV9 TGTGCCAGCAGCGTCTTCTCCGTGGGGGCCCACGAGCAGTACTTC CASSVFSVGAHEQYF
. TRBJ2-5 12 . TRBV29-1 TGCAGCGTTGTGGGGATCCAAGAGACCCAGTACTTC CSVVGIQETQYF
. TRBJ2-7 15 . TRBV28 TGTGCCAGCCAGATGCGTCGGACAAGGCCACACGAGCAGTACTTC CASQMRRTRPHEQYF
. TRBJ2-5 17 . TRBV5-1 TGCGCCAGCAGGGCCCGGGCTAGCGTGGGTGCCCAAGAGACCCAGTACTTC CASRARASVGAQETQYF
TRBD2 TRBJ2-3 14 . TRBV7-3 TGTGCCAGCACCCTGACTAGCGGGGAAGATACGCAGTATTTT CASTLTSGEDTQYF
. TRBJ2-2 13 . TRBV7-7 TGTGCTAGCAGGCCAGGGGTAACCGGGGAGCTGTTTTTT CASRPGVTGELFF
. TRBJ1-1 12 . TRBV28 TGTGCCAGCAGTTTGGTGGCAGATCCAGCTTTCTTT CASSLVADPAFF
. TRBJ2-7 12 . TRBV7-8 TGTGCCAGCAGCTCGCCAGGGAACGAGCAGTACTTC CASSSPGNEQYF
. TRBJ2-7 15 . TRBV5-1 TGCGCCAGCAGCGGTATGACGGGGCGCTTCGACGAGCAGTACTTC CASSGMTGRFDEQYF
. TRBJ1-5 17 . TRBV19 TGTGCCAGTACCAAAGGTGGGCAAGGGGTCGGCAATCAGCCCCAGCATTTT CASTKGGQGVGNQPQHF
TRBD1 TRBJ1-6 14 . TRBV2 TGTGCCAGCAGTGCACAGGGGGCAAATTCACCCCTCCACTTT CASSAQGANSPLHF